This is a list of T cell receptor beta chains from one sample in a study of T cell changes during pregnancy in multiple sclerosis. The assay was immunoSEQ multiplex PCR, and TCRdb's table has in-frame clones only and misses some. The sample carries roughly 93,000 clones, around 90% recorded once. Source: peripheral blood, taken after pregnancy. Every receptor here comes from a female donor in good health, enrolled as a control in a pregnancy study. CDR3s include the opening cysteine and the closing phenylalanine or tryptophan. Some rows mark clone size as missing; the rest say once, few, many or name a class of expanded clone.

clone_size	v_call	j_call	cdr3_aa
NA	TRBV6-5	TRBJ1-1	CASSSLGAGLTEAFF
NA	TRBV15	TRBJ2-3	CATSRDGRAARTDTQYF
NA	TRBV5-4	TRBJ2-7	CASSLEQGGGYEQYF
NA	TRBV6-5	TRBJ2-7	CASSYSLAKLYEQYF
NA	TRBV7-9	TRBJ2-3	CASSSMTSGRGGTDTQYF
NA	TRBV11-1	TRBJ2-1	CASSSSSGGPYNEQFF
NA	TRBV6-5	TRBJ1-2	CASTLRTGDGYTF
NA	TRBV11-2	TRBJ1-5	CASSPGQGDQPQHF
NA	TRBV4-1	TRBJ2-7	CASSQGVPGEQYF
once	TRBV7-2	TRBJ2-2	CASSLDSGRLAGELFF
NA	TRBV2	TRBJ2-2	CASSDGTGYDGELFF